This entry lists 30 T cell receptor beta chains sequenced from one sample in a study of CD4+ T cells in melanoma. The data were produced by immunoSEQ multiplex PCR, yet TCRdb's version contains in-frame clones alone and is incomplete. The sample holds about 140,000 clones, 92% seen once. The receptors stem from a human donor with melanoma.

In the case of this clone: Since the CDR3 does not end with the conserved phenylalanine or tryptophan, this likely comes from a read error. It is unclear where the CDR3 begins or ends on the DNA, so no DNA is shown, and the CDR3 is as TCRdb lists it. The V call is TRBV6-1, the J call TRBJ2-7; the DNA was not compared with TRBD2, the D call given in the table. CDR1 MNHNS and CDR2 SASEGT come from the germline V gene. The CDR3 is made up of 13 amino acids, end residues included. The CDR3 sequence is CASSEARGVPWRI.

The genes are TRBV30 and TRBJ1-6; D unclear. The V and J ends lost 5 bases and 5 bases respectively, with 16 bases between them. Germline V gene lookup returns CDR1 GTSNPN and CDR2 SVGIG (reference sequence). The CDR3 is made up of 15 amino acids. CDR3 in amino acids: CAWSLGMGNNSPLHF. In DNA form, the CDR3 reads TGTGCCTGGTCGTTGGGGATGGGTAATAATTCACCCCTCCACTTT.

This chain links TRBV25-1 with TRBJ1-6, with D tentatively TRBD1 (6 bases). The CDR3 contains 14 residues. Germline V gene data show CDR1 as MGHDK and CDR2 as SYGVNS. Trimming pared 8 bases from V and 5 bases from J, leaving 13 bases between. The CDR3 DNA reads as TGTGCCAGCGCCTCCACAGGGCATAATTCACCCCTCCACTTT. It encodes CASASTGHNSPLHF.

The chain couples TRBV7-9 to TRBJ1-4; 9 bases map to TRBD1. The ends lost 1 base at V and 8 bases at J; junction bases unmatched: 8. The germline gives CDR1 SEHNR, CDR2 FQNEAQ (reference sequence). The CDR3 is 16 residues long. CDR3 in amino acids: CASSLEPGGTGEKLFF. In DNA, the CDR3 is TGTGCCAGCAGCTTAGAGCCAGGAGGGACAGGGGAAAAACTGTTTTTT. The full variable domain, completed using reference TRBV7-9 and TRBJ1-4, is DTGVSQNPRHKITKRGQNVTFRCDPISEHNRLYWYRQTLGQGPEFLTYFQNEAQLEKSRLLSDRFSAERPKGSFSTLEIQRTEQGDSAMYLCASSLEPGGTGEKLFFGSGTQLSVL.

Points on this clone: One end of the junction fails to match germline, which may point to a read error. V and J are TRBV30 and TRBJ2-3; TRBD1 might be the D (6 bases). CDR1 GTSNPN and CDR2 SVGIG come from the germline V gene (reference sequence). The CDR3 is 14 residues long. The CDR3 here is CAWSVLWGRDAQYF. The CDR3 DNA follows: TGTGCCTGGAGTGTACTATGGGGGCGAGATGCGCAGTATTTT. Drawing the rest from reference TRBV30 and TRBJ2-3, the complete variable domain is SQTIHQWPATLVQPVGSPLSLECTVEGTSNPNLYWYRQAAGRGLQLLFYSVGIGQISSEVPQNLSASRPQDRQFILSSKKLLLSDSGFYLCAWSVLWGRDAQYFGPGTRLTVL.

The rearrangement links TRBV7-9 to TRBJ1-1; TRBD1 matches 7 bases. CDR1 and CDR2 (germline): SEHNR, FQNEAQ (reference sequence). V shed 3 bases, J shed 8 bases, and the junction held 6 bases outside the gene matches. The CDR3 is 13 residues long. The CDR3 spells CASSLTGPSEAFF. The CDR3 coding sequence is TGTGCCAGCAGCTTGACAGGGCCGAGCGAAGCTTTCTTT.

The chain is built from TRBV7-2 and TRBJ2-6; no clear D gene. The CDR3 loop spans 14 amino acids. The V end lost 5 bases, the J end lost 0 bases, and 5 bases lay between the germline ends. CDR1 and CDR2 (germline): SGHTA, FQGNSA. CDR3 bases: TGTGCCAGCAGCCGTGCCTCTGGGGCCAACGTCCTGACTTTC. It codes for CASSRASGANVLTF. The variable domain in full, completed from reference TRBV7-2 and TRBJ2-6, reads GAGVSQSPSNKVTEKGKDVELRCDPISGHTALYWYRQSLGQGLEFLIYFQGNSAPDKSGLPSDRFSAERTGGSVSTLTIQRTQQEDSAVYLCASSRASGANVLTFGAGSRLTVL.

This rearrangement joins TRBV19 to TRBJ2-3, with 8 nucleotides matching TRBD1. From germline, CDR1 is LNHDA and CDR2 SQIVND (reference sequence). The J segment lost 7 bases and the V segment lost 9 bases, leaving 6 bases of the junction unmatched. The CDR3 sequence is 12 residues long. The CDR3: CASSGGAYTQYF. The CDR3 DNA is TGTGCCAGCTCAGGGGGCGCTTATACGCAGTATTTT.

This chain uses TRBV4-2 with TRBJ2-3; D may be TRBD2 (7 bases). Germline loops: CDR1 LGHNA, CDR2 YNFKEQ. The length of the CDR3 is 17 residues. The germline V and J ends were trimmed by 6 bases and 4 bases, with 23 bases remaining between them. CDR3 region: CASRKGGGESLADTQYF. The CDR3 nucleotides are TGTGCCAGCAGAAAAGGGGGGGGAGAGTCTTTAGCAGATACGCAGTATTTT.

V is TRBV7-9 and J is TRBJ1-3; D is perhaps TRBD1 (6 bases). CDR1 and CDR2 (germline): SEHNR, FQNEAQ (reference sequence). Trimming left V 5 bases short and J 0 bases short, with 17 bases between. The CDR3 is made up of 17 amino acids. CDR3 protein: CASSAHLQGHSGNTIYF. CDR3 sequence (DNA): TGTGCCAGCAGCGCGCACCTACAGGGCCACTCTGGAAACACCATATATTTT.

V gene TRBV15 combines with J gene TRBJ1-6, with 9 bases lining up with TRBD1. CDR3 length equals 16 residues. Germline V gene sequence: CDR1 LNHNV, CDR2 YYDKDF (reference sequence). The ends lost 5 bases at V and 8 bases at J; junction bases unmatched: 10. This CDR3 is CATSRSRTGADSPLHF. DNA for the CDR3: TGTGCCACCAGCCGATCCCGGACAGGGGCAGATTCACCCCTCCACTTT.

The V gene is TRBV19, the J gene TRBJ2-7, with TRBD1 matching 12 bases. The CDR3 extends over 16 amino acids. Germline CDR1 LNHDA, CDR2 SQIVND (reference sequence). V was clipped by 5 bases and J by 7 bases; unmatched bases: 12. The DNA for the CDR3 is TGTGCCAGTAGTCTCCACCCCGGGACAGGGGGCGGTGAGCAGTACTTC. This translates into CASSLHPGTGGGEQYF.

This sequence joins TRBV7-2 and TRBJ2-3; TRBD1 matches at 9 bases. Germline loops: CDR1 SGHTA, CDR2 FQGNSA. CDR3 length: 17 residues. J was trimmed by 0 bases and V by 3 bases; bases with no gene match: 7. CDR3 bases: TGTGCCAGCAGCTTGGGAACCGGGACAGGGAGCACAGATACGCAGTATTTT. This sequence encodes CASSLGTGTGSTDTQYF.

The chain is built from TRBV5-6 and TRBJ1-4, with D unclear. Germline-derived CDR1 and CDR2 are SGHDT and YYEEEE. CDR3 size: 16 residues. V lost 0 bases and J lost 8, with 17 bases in between. DNA of the CDR3: TGTGCCAGCAGCTTGGAGGGTGGGGAAGCCTGGGAAAAACTGTTTTTT. As protein: CASSLEGGEAWEKLFF. The full variable domain, completed using reference TRBV5-6 and TRBJ1-4, is DAGVTQSPTHLIKTRGQQVTLRCSPKSGHDTVSWYQQALGQGPQFIFQYYEEEERQRGNFPDRFSGHQFPNYSSELNVNALLLGDSALYLCASSLEGGEAWEKLFFGSGTQLSVL.

The chain employs TRBV5-1 and TRBJ2-6, with D perhaps TRBD1 (6 bases). Trimming removed 6 bases at V and 0 bases at J, with 13 bases between. The germline gives CDR1 SGHRS, CDR2 YFSETQ. The CDR3 runs 16 residues. As DNA, the CDR3 is TGCGCCAGCACCTCGGACAGACGCTCTGGGGCCAACGTCCTGACTTTC. It specifies CASTSDRRSGANVLTF.

CDR3 nucleotides: TGTGCCAGCAGCTGGTCGGACGGGGGAGATACGCAGTATTTT. It specifies CASSWSDGGDTQYF. The J gene is TRBJ2-3, the V gene TRBV11-2; possibly TRBD2 for D (6 bases). Deletions cut 4 bases from V and 5 bases from J, with 13 bases between. Germline-derived CDR1 and CDR2 are SGHAT and FQNNGV. This CDR3 spans 14 amino acids.

This chain connects TRBV6-1 to TRBJ2-6; D possibly uses TRBD1 or TRBD2 (6 bases each). The CDR3 is 14 residues long. The V end lost 8 bases, the J end lost 2 bases, and 10 bases lay between the germline ends. Germline V gives CDR1 MNHNS, CDR2 SASEGT. The DNA for the CDR3 is TGTGCCAGCGCGGAGGGGGCTGGGGCCAACGTCCTGACTTTC. Amino acid sequence: CASAEGAGANVLTF.

J is TRBJ1-1 and V is TRBV2; a possible D gene is TRBD1 (6 bases). Trimming stripped 6 bases from V and 5 bases from J, with 22 bases between. The V gene's germline CDR1 is SNHLY and CDR2 FYNNEI. The CDR3 covers 16 residues. In DNA form, the CDR3 reads TGTGCCAGCAGACTTCAGGGGCGTCTCTCTGGGACTGAAGCTTTCTTT. This gives the protein CASRLQGRLSGTEAFF. Supplemented by reference TRBV2 and TRBJ1-1, the full variable domain reads EPEVTQTPSHQVTQMGQEVILRCVPISNHLYFYWYRQILGQKVEFLVSFYNNEISEKSEIFDDQFSVERPDGSNFTLKIRSTKLEDSAMYFCASRLQGRLSGTEAFFGQGTRLTVV.

The gene calls are TRBV25-1 and TRBJ2-2, with TRBD1 matching over 9 bases. The length of the CDR3 is 16 residues. J was trimmed by 5 bases and V by 2 bases; bases with no gene match: 6. Germline V CDR1 and CDR2: MGHDK, SYGVNS. The CDR3 spells CASSEPGTGHTGELFF. CDR3 nucleotides: TGTGCCAGCAGTGAACCCGGGACAGGGCATACCGGGGAGCTGTTTTTT. Supplemented by reference TRBV25-1 and TRBJ2-2, the full variable domain reads EADIYQTPRYLVIGTGKKITLECSQTMGHDKMYWYQQDPGMELHLIHYSYGVNSTEKGDLSSESTVSRIRTEHFPLTLESARPSHTSQYLCASSEPGTGHTGELFFGEGSRLTVL.

V and J are TRBV5-4 and TRBJ1-2, with a weak D call TRBD1 (6 bases). CDR1 SGHNT and CDR2 YYREEE come from the germline V gene (reference sequence). V lost 0 bases and J lost 3, with 12 bases in between. The CDR3 has 15 residues. The CDR3 spells CASSLGSRQDYGYTF. The CDR3 DNA is TGTGCCAGCAGCTTGGGGAGTAGACAGGACTATGGCTACACCTTC.

The chain links TRBV20-1 to TRBJ2-7; D gene ambiguous. This CDR3 region has 11 residues. The germline V and J ends were trimmed by 1 base and 6 bases, with 7 bases remaining between them. Looked up from germline, CDR1 is DFQATT and CDR2 is SNEGSKA (reference sequence). The CDR3 loop is CSARVLLEQYF. The CDR3 DNA reads TGCAGTGCTAGAGTCTTACTCGAGCAGTACTTC.

The V and J genes are TRBV28 and TRBJ2-3; a possible D gene is TRBD1 (6 bases). The CDR3 covers 15 residues. Trimming removed 1 base from V and 2 bases from J, with 10 bases in between. Looked up from germline, CDR1 is MDHEN and CDR2 is SYDVKM. CDR3: CASSLSGQNTDTQYF. CDR3 DNA sequence: TGTGCCAGCAGTTTATCGGGACAAAACACAGATACGCAGTATTTT.

CDR3 sequence: CASSFTTSGMTDTQYF. The CDR3 nucleotides are TGTGCCAGCAGCTTTACCACTAGCGGTATGACAGATACGCAGTATTTT. The chain is built from TRBV11-2 and TRBJ2-3, with 8 bases aligning to TRBD2. Germline CDR1 reads SGHAT; CDR2 reads FQNNGV. This CDR3 spans 16 amino acids. The V and J ends lost 3 bases and 3 bases, in that order; junction bases with no gene match: 8. The full variable domain, rest sourced from reference TRBV11-2 and TRBJ2-3, is EAGVAQSPRYKIIEKRQSVAFWCNPISGHATLYWYQQILGQGPKLLIQFQNNGVVDDSQLPKDRFSAERLKGVDSTLKIQPAKLEDSAVYLCASSFTTSGMTDTQYFGPGTRLTVL.

The chain has TRBV6-6 and TRBJ2-7, with D possibly being TRBD1 or TRBD2 (6 bases each). CDR3 length: 14 amino acids. Between the trimmed V and J ends, which lost 7 bases and 2 bases, there was a span of 15 bases. Germline values: CDR1 MNHNY, CDR2 SVGAGI (reference sequence). In DNA form, the CDR3 reads TGTGCCAGCACCCCGGGTAGGGGGGCCTACGAGCAGTACTTC. Residues: CASTPGRGAYEQYF.

The chain joins TRBV30 to TRBJ2-5, with D possibly matching TRBD1 (6 bases). Trimming cost V 0 bases and J 1 base, with 9 bases left between them. The V gene's germline CDR1 is GTSNPN and CDR2 SVGIG (reference sequence). The CDR3 spans 14 residues. CDR3 bases: TGTGCCTGGAGTGTAGGACAGACCCAAGAGACCCAGTACTTC. This translates into CAWSVGQTQETQYF.

The chain joins TRBV13 to TRBJ2-2; 9 bases are shared with TRBD1. The V segment lost 6 bases and the J segment 4 bases; nucleotides outside the gene matches: 6. Per germline, CDR1 PRHDT and CDR2 FYEKMQ (reference sequence). This CDR3 has 15 residues. For the CDR3, the DNA is TGTGCCAGCAGTCGGACAGGGGTGGGCACCGGGGAGCTGTTTTTT. Its translation is CASSRTGVGTGELFF.

This chain links TRBV7-3 with TRBJ2-5; no definite D call. Germline V lookup: CDR1 SGHTA, CDR2 FQGTGA. V was shortened by 4 bases and J by 4 bases, with 16 bases between the two germline ends. CDR3 length equals 15 residues. CDR3 nucleotide sequence: TGTGCCAGCAGCTCAAAACCCGGCCTAGGAGAGACCCAGTACTTC. This gives the protein CASSSKPGLGETQYF.

This chain links TRBV9 with TRBJ2-3; no clear D gene. Trimming took 1 base from V and 10 from J, leaving 13 bases between them. The CDR3 is 13 amino acids. The germline V gene has CDR1 SGDLS and CDR2 YYNGEE. The CDR3 loop reads CASSVNANPPQYF. The CDR3 bases are TGTGCCAGCAGCGTAAATGCTAATCCCCCGCAGTATTTT.

The gene calls are TRBV4-2 and TRBJ2-2, with 8 bases fitting TRBD1. The CDR3 length is 16 residues. The V gene end was trimmed by 0 bases and the J gene end by 4 bases; junction bases not matched to a gene: 4. From germline, CDR1 is LGHNA and CDR2 YNFKEQ. In DNA form, the CDR3 reads TGTGCCAGCAGCCAAGAACAACAGGGGGGCACCGGGGAGCTGTTTTTT. Protein sequence: CASSQEQQGGTGELFF.

The rearrangement uses TRBV6-5 and TRBJ1-1, with TRBD1 matching over 8 bases. Looked up from germline, CDR1 is MNHEY and CDR2 is SVGAGI. Germline trimming cut 4 bases from V and 4 bases from J; bases unmatched to any gene: 2. The CDR3 totals 13 residues. CDR3 sequence reads: CASSWTGFTEAFF. CDR3 sequence (DNA): TGTGCCAGCAGTTGGACAGGGTTCACTGAAGCTTTCTTT.